The rows below give T cell receptor beta chains drawn from one sample of a study of technical replicates of blood from a handful of donors. Repertoires were generated with immunoSEQ multiplex PCR, while TCRdb's copy carries only in-frame clones and drops some. This table has about 89,000 clones, just under 95% appearing once. Material: T cells isolated from PBMCs. The receptors were gathered from a human donor in good health. Both conserved end residues are part of each CDR3. A D gene is named only where the DNA matches it firmly. Size tells how often a clone was seen (once, few, many) or the class of an expanded clone, and some rows leave it out.

j_call	v_call	d_call	cdr3_length	clone_size	cdr3_aa	cdr3_nt
TRBJ1-3	TRBV30	.	12	once	CAWSAGGNTIYF	TGTGCCTGGAGTGCGGGAGGAAACACCATATATTTT
TRBJ1-5	TRBV10-2	.	14	few	CASGSLTGIQPQHF	TGCGCCAGCGGAAGTCTTACAGGGATCCAGCCCCAGCATTTT
TRBJ2-1	TRBV4-1	.	17	.	CASSQFPRGSADNEQFF	TGCGCCAGCAGCCAATTTCCTCGGGGTTCTGCCGACAATGAGCAGTTCTTC
TRBJ1-4	TRBV6-5	.	13	.	CASSGGTNEKLFF	TGTGCCAGCAGTGGGGGCACTAATGAAAAACTGTTTTTT
TRBJ2-7	TRBV27	TRBD2	14	.	CASSLSGTRSEQYF	TGTGCCAGCAGTTTATCCGGGACTAGGAGCGAGCAGTACTTC
TRBJ1-5	TRBV19	.	13	.	CASSSGRERPQHF	TGTGCCAGTAGTTCTGGACGGGAACGGCCCCAGCATTTT
TRBJ2-1	TRBV28	TRBD1	14	.	CASKRTGIYNEQFF	TGTGCCAGCAAAAGGACAGGGATTTACAATGAGCAGTTCTTC
TRBJ1-1	TRBV25-1	.	14	.	CASSEWGLNTEAFF	TGTGCCAGCAGTGAATGGGGCCTGAACACTGAAGCTTTCTTT
TRBJ2-1	TRBV11-2	.	12	.	CASSLGGGEQFF	TGTGCCAGCAGCTTAGGAGGGGGTGAGCAGTTCTTC
TRBJ1-5	TRBV4-2	.	14	.	CASSQDTGKGSQHF	TGTGCCAGCAGCCAAGATACAGGGAAAGGGTCCCAGCATTTT
TRBJ2-3	TRBV7-9	TRBD2	16	once	CASSSGLAGVADTQYF	TGTGCCAGCAGCTCAGGACTAGCGGGAGTGGCCGATACGCAGTATTTT
TRBJ2-5	TRBV2	.	13	.	CASRTDGRETQYF	TGTGCCAGCAGGACAGATGGAAGGGAGACCCAGTACTTC
TRBJ2-5	TRBV11-2	TRBD1	16	.	CASSRIRQGLQETQYF	TGTGCCAGCAGCCGGATCAGACAGGGGCTACAAGAGACCCAGTACTTC
TRBJ1-2	TRBV6-1	.	15	.	CASSEAGTLSVWDTF	TGTGCCAGCAGTGAAGCTGGGACACTTTCCGTTTGGGACACCTTC
TRBJ1-5	TRBV7-8	TRBD1	17	.	CASSLQQGIYSNQPQHF	TGTGCCAGCAGCTTACAACAGGGGATCTATAGCAATCAGCCCCAGCATTTT
TRBJ2-1	TRBV7-6	.	10	few	CATGGDEQFF	TGTGCCACCGGCGGAGATGAGCAGTTCTTC
TRBJ2-7	TRBV7-2	TRBD1	19	.	CASSPGQGTRIAHRYEQYF	TGTGCCAGCAGCCCCGGACAGGGGACCCGGATCGCCCACAGATACGAGCAGTACTTC
TRBJ1-2	TRBV7-2	TRBD1	15	.	CASSSYTGQGGGYTF	TGTGCCAGCAGCTCATATACGGGACAGGGAGGAGGCTACACCTTC
TRBJ2-7	TRBV7-2	.	17	.	CASSFGGGRQGLYEQYF	TGTGCCAGCAGCTTTGGGGGAGGGAGACAGGGGCTCTACGAGCAGTACTTC
TRBJ1-1	TRBV2	TRBD1	14	few	CASSEDRTYTEAFF	TGTGCCAGCAGTGAGGACAGGACCTACACTGAAGCTTTCTTT
TRBJ1-5	TRBV9	.	16	.	CASSRGGAETNQPQHF	TGTGCCAGCAGCCGCGGGGGGGCGGAGACCAATCAGCCCCAGCATTTT
TRBJ2-7	TRBV11-1	.	12	.	CASNGGTYEQYF	TGTGCCTCTAACGGGGGAACCTACGAGCAGTACTTC
TRBJ2-1	TRBV5-4	TRBD2	18	.	CASSPMPGGLATYNEQFF	TGTGCCAGCAGTCCGATGCCTGGGGGACTAGCGACGTACAATGAGCAGTTCTTC
TRBJ2-2	TRBV21-1	.	13	.	CASSRLGGGELFF	TGTGCCAGCAGCCGACTAGGTGGCGGGGAGCTGTTTTTT
TRBJ2-5	TRBV5-8	.	15	.	CASSLEGSTRGSQYF	TGTGCCAGCAGCTTGGAGGGCAGCACGAGGGGGTCCCAGTACTTC
TRBJ1-1	TRBV12-5	.	15	once	CASGLVIRGNTEAFF	TGTGCTAGTGGTTTGGTAATCAGGGGGAACACTGAAGCTTTCTTT
TRBJ2-7	TRBV9	.	14	.	CASSVAPQDIEQYF	TGTGCCAGCAGCGTAGCTCCACAGGACATCGAGCAGTACTTC
TRBJ1-5	TRBV11-2	TRBD1	14	.	CASSWTGINQPQHF	TGTGCCAGCAGTTGGACAGGGATCAATCAGCCCCAGCATTTT
TRBJ1-1	TRBV2	.	13	many	CASSALLVSEAFF	TGTGCCAGCAGTGCTCTCCTAGTCAGTGAAGCTTTCTTT
TRBJ1-2	TRBV11-2	.	15	.	CASRRVGRADHGYTF	TGTGCCAGCCGGAGAGTGGGCAGGGCAGATCATGGCTACACCTTC
TRBJ1-1	TRBV21-1	.	15	once	CASSKDGHRVWGAFF	TGTGCCAGCAGCAAAGATGGCCACAGGGTATGGGGAGCTTTCTTT
TRBJ1-3	TRBV11-3	TRBD1	14	.	CASSPDRVGNTIYF	TGTGCCAGCAGTCCGGACAGGGTTGGAAACACCATATATTTT
TRBJ1-2	TRBV11-2	.	13	.	CASSLGRVAGYTF	TGTGCCAGCAGCTTAGGCAGGGTTGCTGGCTACACCTTC
TRBJ2-7	TRBV9	TRBD1	13	.	CASSPRQGNEQYF	TGTGCCAGCAGCCCTCGACAGGGGAACGAGCAGTACTTC
TRBJ2-1	TRBV29-1	.	12	.	CSVTQGRNEQFF	TGCAGCGTTACACAGGGACGGAATGAGCAGTTCTTC
TRBJ2-5	TRBV18	TRBD2	17	.	CASSLGLAGGPWETQYF	TGTGCCAGCTCACTAGGACTAGCGGGAGGGCCATGGGAGACCCAGTACTTC
TRBJ2-5	TRBV28	TRBD1	14	.	CASSSGQGDQTQYF	TGTGCCAGCAGTTCCGGACAGGGGGATCAGACCCAGTACTTC
TRBJ1-6	TRBV2	.	14	.	CASIPDTFNSPFHF	TGTGCCAGCATCCCCGACACTTTTAATTCACCCTTCCACTTT
TRBJ2-1	TRBV27	TRBD2	13	.	CASSLTSDNEQFF	TGTGCCAGCAGTCTCACTAGCGACAATGAGCAGTTCTTC
TRBJ2-1	TRBV7-3	TRBD2	13	.	CASSSSGGSEQFF	TGTGCCAGCAGCTCTAGCGGGGGGTCTGAGCAGTTCTTC
TRBJ2-7	TRBV28	.	16	.	CASSSPSRDISYEQYF	TGTGCCAGCAGTTCCCCCTCCCGGGACATCTCCTACGAGCAGTACTTC
TRBJ2-7	TRBV29-1	.	15	.	CSVEDRGRSGDEQYF	TGCAGCGTTGAAGATAGGGGTAGATCGGGGGACGAGCAGTACTTC
TRBJ2-1	TRBV19	TRBD2	17	once	CASSRVPHSGGDGEQFF	TGTGCCAGTAGCCGAGTCCCACATAGCGGGGGGGACGGTGAGCAGTTCTTC
TRBJ1-4	TRBV30	.	12	.	CARTGSNEKLFF	TGTGCCAGGACCGGGTCTAATGAAAAACTGTTTTTT
TRBJ2-2	TRBV5-1	TRBD2	16	.	CASSLGLAGVVGELFF	TGCGCCAGCAGCTTGGGACTAGCGGGAGTCGTCGGGGAGCTGTTTTTT
TRBJ2-5	TRBV10-1	.	14	.	CASSECLAGETQYF	TGCGCCAGCAGTGAGTGTCTAGCTGGGGAGACCCAGTACTTC
TRBJ2-4	TRBV2	.	15	.	CASSEYPGAKNIQYF	TGTGCCAGCAGTGAGTACCCAGGAGCCAAAAACATTCAGTACTTC
TRBJ2-7	TRBV30	TRBD1	14	.	CAWSKSGQAYEQYF	TGTGCCTGGAGTAAATCGGGACAGGCCTACGAGCAGTACTTC
TRBJ2-4	TRBV19	TRBD2	15	.	CASSPSGGGGNIQYF	TGTGCCAGTAGTCCTAGCGGGGGAGGCGGAAACATTCAGTACTTC
TRBJ1-5	TRBV19	.	14	.	CASSVIQENQPQHF	TGTGCCAGTAGTGTTATACAGGAGAATCAGCCCCAGCATTTT
TRBJ1-6	TRBV6-5	TRBD1	15	.	CASSYTPGQGPTLHF	TGTGCCAGCAGTTACACCCCGGGACAGGGACCAACCCTCCACTTT
TRBJ2-1	TRBV6-1	TRBD1	15	.	CASSPRTGVFNEQFF	TGTGCCAGCAGTCCCCGGACAGGGGTATTCAATGAGCAGTTCTTC
TRBJ2-7	TRBV7-9	.	12	.	CASSFDGNEQYF	TGTGCCAGCAGCTTCGACGGGAACGAGCAGTACTTC
TRBJ2-1	TRBV19	TRBD2	18	.	CASSQRLPQRGVYNEQFF	TGTGCCAGTAGCCAAAGGTTACCCCAACGGGGGGTATACAATGAGCAGTTCTTC
TRBJ2-7	TRBV19	.	14	.	CASSMVQGSYEQYF	TGTGCCAGTAGTATGGTACAGGGCAGCTACGAGCAGTACTTC
TRBJ2-7	TRBV28	.	19	.	CASSFPTSGFRPPTYEQYF	TGTGCCAGCAGTTTCCCTACCAGCGGGTTTAGACCCCCAACCTACGAGCAGTACTTC
TRBJ2-1	TRBV11-3	.	15	.	CASSPSELTGDEQFF	TGTGCCAGCAGCCCTAGCGAACTCACGGGTGATGAGCAGTTCTTC
TRBJ2-3	TRBV5-1	.	13	.	CASTLEGTDTQYF	TGCGCCAGCACCCTAGAAGGCACAGATACGCAGTATTTT
TRBJ1-5	TRBV10-1	.	12	.	CASSVGGQPQHF	TGCGCCAGCAGTGTGGGGGGTCAGCCCCAGCATTTT
TRBJ2-5	TRBV5-4	.	14	.	CASSFLGDQETQYF	TGTGCCAGCAGCTTTTTGGGAGACCAAGAGACCCAGTACTTC